A selection of T cell receptor beta chains follows, all from one sample in a study of T cell clonotyping in hematopoietic cell transplantation. Only in-frame clones appear in the TCRdb table, and some are missing; sequencing was by immunoSEQ multiplex PCR. This sample has 50,000 or so clones, with around 83% found just once. The sample consisted of peripheral blood mononuclear cells, taken before stem cell transplant. The receptors were gathered from a man aged 55 to 70 with myelodysplastic syndrome. Some clones in this sample may be carry-over from other donors' samples. CDR3s include the opening cysteine and the closing phenylalanine or tryptophan. The D gene is left open where the match is weak. Only part of the rows carry a size: once, few, many, or a class if the clone is expanded.

>TRBV9|once|TRBJ2-3|NA
TGTGCCAGCAGCGTAGTTGTAACTAGCACAGATACGCAGTATTTT
CASSVVVTSTDTQYF
>TRBV30|NA|TRBJ1-2|TRBD1
TGTGCGTCAAGGTCCGGGACAGCTTATAACTATGGCTACACCTTC
CASRSGTAYNYGYTF
>TRBV29-1|NA|TRBJ1-1|NA
TGCAGCGTTGAAGGTAGCGGAGGACAGAACACTGAAGCTTTCTTT
CSVEGSGGQNTEAFF
>TRBV6-1|NA|TRBJ2-7|NA
TGTGCCAGCAGTGTTCCGATTACCTACGAGCAGTACTTC
CASSVPITYEQYF
>TRBV30|NA|TRBJ1-2|NA
TGTGCCTGGAGTCAGGACAGTGCCTCCGGCGGCTACACCTTC
CAWSQDSASGGYTF
>TRBV5-1|NA|TRBJ2-2|NA
TGCGCCAGCAGCGCGGACAGCGCAAACACCGGGGAGCTGTTTTTT
CASSADSANTGELFF
>TRBV11-3|NA|TRBJ2-4|NA
TGTGCCAGCAGCTTAGGAGTGGGGACCAAAAACATTCAGTACTTC
CASSLGVGTKNIQYF
>TRBV4-1|NA|TRBJ2-2|NA
TGCGCCAGCAGCCAAATCGGAACAAAGAGGGCAGGCGGGGAGCTGTTTTTT
CASSQIGTKRAGGELFF
>TRBV6-5|NA|TRBJ1-2|NA
TGTGCCAGCAGTCCCGGTGGCCCCTATGGCTACACCTTC
CASSPGGPYGYTF
>TRBV4-3|once|TRBJ2-3|TRBD2
TGCGCCAGCAGCCAAGATGGTACTAGCGGTGGGGAAGATACGCAGTATTTT
CASSQDGTSGGEDTQYF
>TRBV9|NA|TRBJ1-1|TRBD1
TGTGCCAGCAGCCCCCGACAGGGGGGGGTGAACACTGAAGCTTTCTTT
CASSPRQGGVNTEAFF
>TRBV7-2|NA|TRBJ1-2|NA
TGTGCCAGCAGCTTTAGCCCGTCGGGAAGAGCTAACTATGGCTACACCTTC
CASSFSPSGRANYGYTF
>TRBV28|NA|TRBJ1-3|NA
TGTGCCAGCACAGGGTCTGGAAACACCATATATTTT
CASTGSGNTIYF